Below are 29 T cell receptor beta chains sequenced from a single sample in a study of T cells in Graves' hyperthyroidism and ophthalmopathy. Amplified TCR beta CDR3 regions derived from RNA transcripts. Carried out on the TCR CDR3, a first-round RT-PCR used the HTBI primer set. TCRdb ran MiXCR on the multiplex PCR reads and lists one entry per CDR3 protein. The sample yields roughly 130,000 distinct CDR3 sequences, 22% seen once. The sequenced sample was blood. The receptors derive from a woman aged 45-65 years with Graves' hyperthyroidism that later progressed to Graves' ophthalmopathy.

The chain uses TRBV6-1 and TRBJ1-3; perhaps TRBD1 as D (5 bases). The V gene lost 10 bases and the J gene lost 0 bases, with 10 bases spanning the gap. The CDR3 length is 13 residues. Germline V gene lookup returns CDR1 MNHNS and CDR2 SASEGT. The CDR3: CATGRNSGNTIYF. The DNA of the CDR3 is TGTGCCACGGGACGGAACTCTGGAAACACCATATATTTT.

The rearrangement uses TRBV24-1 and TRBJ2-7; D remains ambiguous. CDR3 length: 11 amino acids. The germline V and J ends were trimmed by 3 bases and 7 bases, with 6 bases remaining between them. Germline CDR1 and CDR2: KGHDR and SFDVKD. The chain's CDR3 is CATSDLREQYF. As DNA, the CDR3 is TGTGCCACCAGTGATCTGAGGGAGCAGTACTTC.

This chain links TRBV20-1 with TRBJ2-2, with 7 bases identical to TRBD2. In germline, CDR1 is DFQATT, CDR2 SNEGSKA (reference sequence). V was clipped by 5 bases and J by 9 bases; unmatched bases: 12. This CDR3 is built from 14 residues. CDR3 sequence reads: CSASTSRLARELFF. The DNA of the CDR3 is TGCAGTGCTTCTACCTCCAGACTAGCCCGGGAGCTGTTTTTT.

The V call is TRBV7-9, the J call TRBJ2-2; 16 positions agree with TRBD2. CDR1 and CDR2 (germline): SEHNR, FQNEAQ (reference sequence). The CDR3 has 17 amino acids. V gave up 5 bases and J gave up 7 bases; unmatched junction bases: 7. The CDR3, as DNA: TGTGCCAGCAGCGAGGGACTAGCGGGAGGGCCGGGCGGGGAGCTGTTTTTT. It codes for CASSEGLAGGPGGELFF.

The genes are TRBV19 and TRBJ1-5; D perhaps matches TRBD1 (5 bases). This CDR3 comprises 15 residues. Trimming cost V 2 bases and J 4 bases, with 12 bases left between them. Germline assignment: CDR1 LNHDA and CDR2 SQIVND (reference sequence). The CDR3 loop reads CASSILSGGNQPQHF. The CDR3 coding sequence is TGTGCCAGTAGTATACTGTCCGGGGGGAATCAGCCCCAGCATTTT.

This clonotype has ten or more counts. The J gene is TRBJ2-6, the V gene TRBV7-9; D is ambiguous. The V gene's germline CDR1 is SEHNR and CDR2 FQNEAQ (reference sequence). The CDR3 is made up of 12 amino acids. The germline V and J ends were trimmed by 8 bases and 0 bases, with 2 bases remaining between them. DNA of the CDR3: TGTGCCAGCTGCTCTGGGGCCAACGTCCTGACTTTC. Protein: CASCSGANVLTF.

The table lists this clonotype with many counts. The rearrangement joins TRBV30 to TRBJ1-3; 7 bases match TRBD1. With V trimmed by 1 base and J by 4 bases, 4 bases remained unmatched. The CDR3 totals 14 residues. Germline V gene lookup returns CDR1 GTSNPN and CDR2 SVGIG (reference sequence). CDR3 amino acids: CAWSAGQMGNTIYF. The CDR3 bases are TGTGCCTGGAGTGCGGGACAGATGGGAAACACCATATATTTT.

This chain's CDR3 is CASNALQNANSPLHF. CDR3 sequence (DNA): TGTGCCAGCAACGCACTACAGAACGCGAATTCACCCCTCCACTTT. The chain uses TRBV13 and TRBJ1-6, with D uncertain. The CDR3 covers 15 residues. The V gene lost 7 bases and the J gene lost 7 bases, with 17 bases spanning the gap. CDR1 is PRHDT and CDR2 is FYEKMQ in the germline V gene (reference sequence).

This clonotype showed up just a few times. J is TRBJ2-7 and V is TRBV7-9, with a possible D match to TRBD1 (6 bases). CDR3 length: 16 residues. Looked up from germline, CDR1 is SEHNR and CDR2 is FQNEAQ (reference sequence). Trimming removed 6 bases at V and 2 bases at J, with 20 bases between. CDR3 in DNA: TGTGCCAGCAGTCTAACGGGCTGGACAGAAACCTACGAGCAGTACTTC. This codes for CASSLTGWTETYEQYF. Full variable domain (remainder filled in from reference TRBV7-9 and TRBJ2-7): DTGVSQNPRHKITKRGQNVTFRCDPISEHNRLYWYRQTLGQGPEFLTYFQNEAQLEKSRLLSDRFSAERPKGSFSTLEIQRTEQGDSAMYLCASSLTGWTETYEQYFGPGTRLTVT.

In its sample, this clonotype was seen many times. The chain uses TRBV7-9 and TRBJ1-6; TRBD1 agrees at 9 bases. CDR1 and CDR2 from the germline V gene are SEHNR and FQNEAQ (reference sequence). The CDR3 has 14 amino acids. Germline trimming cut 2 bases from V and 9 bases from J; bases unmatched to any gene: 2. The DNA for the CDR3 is TGTGCCAGCAGCTTACTGGGACAGGGTTCACCCCTCCACTTT. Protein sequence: CASSLLGQGSPLHF. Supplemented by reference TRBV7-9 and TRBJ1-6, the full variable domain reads DTGVSQNPRHKITKRGQNVTFRCDPISEHNRLYWYRQTLGQGPEFLTYFQNEAQLEKSRLLSDRFSAERPKGSFSTLEIQRTEQGDSAMYLCASSLLGQGSPLHFGNGTRLTVT.

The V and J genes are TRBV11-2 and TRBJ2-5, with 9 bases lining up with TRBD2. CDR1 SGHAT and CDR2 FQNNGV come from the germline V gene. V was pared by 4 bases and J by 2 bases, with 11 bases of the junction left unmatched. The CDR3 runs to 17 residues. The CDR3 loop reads CASSSWGSGRGQETQYF. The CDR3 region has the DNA TGTGCCAGCAGCTCGTGGGGTAGCGGGAGAGGGCAAGAGACCCAGTACTTC. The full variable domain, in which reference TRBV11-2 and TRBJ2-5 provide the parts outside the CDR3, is EAGVAQSPRYKIIEKRQSVAFWCNPISGHATLYWYQQILGQGPKLLIQFQNNGVVDDSQLPKDRFSAERLKGVDSTLKIQPAKLEDSAVYLCASSSWGSGRGQETQYFGPGTRLLVL.

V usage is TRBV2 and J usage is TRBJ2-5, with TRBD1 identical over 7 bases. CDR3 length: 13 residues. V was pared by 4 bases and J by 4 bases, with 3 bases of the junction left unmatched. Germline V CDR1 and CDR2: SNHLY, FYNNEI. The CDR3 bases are TGTGCCAGCAGTGCCAGACAGGGAGAGACCCAGTACTTC. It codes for CASSARQGETQYF.

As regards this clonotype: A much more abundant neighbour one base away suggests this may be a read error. In nucleotides, the CDR3 is TGTGCCAACAGCTTGCAGGTCATAGATGGCTACACCTTC. Residues: CANSLQVIDGYTF. The V gene is TRBV7-2, the J gene TRBJ1-2; no definite D call. In germline, CDR1 is SGHTA, CDR2 FQGNSA. This CDR3 has 13 residues.

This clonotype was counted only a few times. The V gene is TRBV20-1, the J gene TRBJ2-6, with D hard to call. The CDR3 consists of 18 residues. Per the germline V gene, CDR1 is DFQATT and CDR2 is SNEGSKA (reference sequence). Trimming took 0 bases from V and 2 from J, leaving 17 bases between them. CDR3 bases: TGCAGTGCTAGAGATCTACGCCGCACCCCTACTGGGGCCAACGTCCTGACTTTC. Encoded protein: CSARDLRRTPTGANVLTF.

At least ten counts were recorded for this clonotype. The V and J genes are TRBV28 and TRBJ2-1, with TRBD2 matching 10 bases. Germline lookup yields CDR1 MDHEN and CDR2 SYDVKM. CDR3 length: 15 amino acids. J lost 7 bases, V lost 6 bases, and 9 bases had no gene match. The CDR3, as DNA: TGTGCCAGCAGCGAATCTAGCGGGAGTCGGAATGAGCAGTTCTTC. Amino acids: CASSESSGSRNEQFF.

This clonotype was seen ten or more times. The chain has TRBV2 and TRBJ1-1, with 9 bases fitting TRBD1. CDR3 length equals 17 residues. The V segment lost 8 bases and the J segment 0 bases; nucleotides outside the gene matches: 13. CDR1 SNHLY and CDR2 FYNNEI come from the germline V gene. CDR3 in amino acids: CASGSGGTGMMNTEAFF. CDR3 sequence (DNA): TGTGCCAGCGGGTCGGGTGGGACAGGGATGATGAACACTGAAGCTTTCTTT.

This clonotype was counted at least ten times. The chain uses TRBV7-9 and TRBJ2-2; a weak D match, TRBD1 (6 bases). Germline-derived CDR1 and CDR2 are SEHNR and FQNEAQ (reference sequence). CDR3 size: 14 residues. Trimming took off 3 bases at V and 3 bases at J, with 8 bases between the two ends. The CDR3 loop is CASSFEGDTGELFF. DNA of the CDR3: TGTGCCAGCAGCTTTGAGGGGGACACCGGGGAGCTGTTTTTT.

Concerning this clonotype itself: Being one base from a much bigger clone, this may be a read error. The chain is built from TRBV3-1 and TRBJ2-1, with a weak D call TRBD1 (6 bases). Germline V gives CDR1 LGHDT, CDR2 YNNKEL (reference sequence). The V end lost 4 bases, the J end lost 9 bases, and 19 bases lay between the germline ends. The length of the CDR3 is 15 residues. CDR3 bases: TGTGCCAGCAGCCTAAGCTTACTACAGGGCGGTGAGCAGTTCTTC. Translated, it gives CASSLSLLQGGEQFF.

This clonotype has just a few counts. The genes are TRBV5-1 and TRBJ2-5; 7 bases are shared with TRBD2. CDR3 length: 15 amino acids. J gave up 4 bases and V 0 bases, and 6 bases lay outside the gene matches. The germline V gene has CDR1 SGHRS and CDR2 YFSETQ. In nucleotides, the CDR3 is TGCGCCAGCAGCTTGGGGACTAGGGCTCGAGAGACCCAGTACTTC. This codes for CASSLGTRARETQYF.

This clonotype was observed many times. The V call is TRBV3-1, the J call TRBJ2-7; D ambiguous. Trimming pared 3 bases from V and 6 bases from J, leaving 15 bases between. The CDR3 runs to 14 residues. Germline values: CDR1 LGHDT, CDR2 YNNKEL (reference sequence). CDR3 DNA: TGTGCCAGCAGCCACGGCCCCGCGGCGCGCGAGCAGTACTTC. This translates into CASSHGPAAREQYF.

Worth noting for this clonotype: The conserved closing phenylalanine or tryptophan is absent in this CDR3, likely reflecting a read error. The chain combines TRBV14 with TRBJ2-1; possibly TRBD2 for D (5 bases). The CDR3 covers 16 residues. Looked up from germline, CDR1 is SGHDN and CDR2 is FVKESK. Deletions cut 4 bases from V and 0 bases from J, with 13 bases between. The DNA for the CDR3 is TGTGCCAGCAGCCGTTTGACTGGGAGCTCCTACAATGAGCAGTTCCTC. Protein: CASSRLTGSSYNEQFL.

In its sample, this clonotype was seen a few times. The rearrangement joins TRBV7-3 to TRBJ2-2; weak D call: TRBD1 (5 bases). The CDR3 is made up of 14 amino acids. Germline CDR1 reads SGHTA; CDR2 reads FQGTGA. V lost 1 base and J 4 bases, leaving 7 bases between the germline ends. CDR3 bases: TGTGCCAGCAGCTTAATAGGGGCCACCGGGGAGCTGTTTTTT. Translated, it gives CASSLIGATGELFF.

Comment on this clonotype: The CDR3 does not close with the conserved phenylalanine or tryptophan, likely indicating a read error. CDR3 loop: CSVDWTSGYSYNEQFL. CDR3 nucleotides: TGCAGCGTTGACTGGACTAGCGGGTATTCCTACAATGAGCAGTTCCTC. This chain joins TRBV29-1 and TRBJ2-1, with 11 nucleotides matching TRBD2. The germline gives CDR1 SQVTM, CDR2 ANQGSEA. The V segment lost 3 bases and the J segment 1 base; nucleotides outside the gene matches: 5. This CDR3 is 16 amino acids long.

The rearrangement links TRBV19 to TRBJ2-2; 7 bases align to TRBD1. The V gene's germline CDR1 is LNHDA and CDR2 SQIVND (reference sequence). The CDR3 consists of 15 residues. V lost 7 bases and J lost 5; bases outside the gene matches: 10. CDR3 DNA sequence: TGTGCCAGTACTAAGGACAGGCTGGGGACCGGGGAGCTGTTTTTT. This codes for CASTKDRLGTGELFF.

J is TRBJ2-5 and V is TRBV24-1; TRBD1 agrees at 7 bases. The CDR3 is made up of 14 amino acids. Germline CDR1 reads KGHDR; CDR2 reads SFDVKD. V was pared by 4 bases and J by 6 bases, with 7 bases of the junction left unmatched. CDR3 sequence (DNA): TGTGCCACCAGTGACCCAGGGGGTCCCCAGACCCAGTACTTC. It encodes CATSDPGGPQTQYF.

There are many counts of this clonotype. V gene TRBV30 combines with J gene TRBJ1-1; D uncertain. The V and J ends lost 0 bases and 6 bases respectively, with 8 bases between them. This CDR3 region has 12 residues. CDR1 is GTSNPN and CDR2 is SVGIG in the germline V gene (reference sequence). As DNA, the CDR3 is TGTGCCTGGAGTGTACGGAAGGCTGAAGCTTTCTTT. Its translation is CAWSVRKAEAFF.

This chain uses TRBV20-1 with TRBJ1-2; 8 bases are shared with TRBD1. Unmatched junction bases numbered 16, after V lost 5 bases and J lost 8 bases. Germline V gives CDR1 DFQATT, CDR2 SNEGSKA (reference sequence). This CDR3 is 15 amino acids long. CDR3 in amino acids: CSAHGQGFTSGGYTF. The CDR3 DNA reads TGCAGTGCTCACGGACAGGGCTTTACGTCAGGGGGCTACACCTTC.

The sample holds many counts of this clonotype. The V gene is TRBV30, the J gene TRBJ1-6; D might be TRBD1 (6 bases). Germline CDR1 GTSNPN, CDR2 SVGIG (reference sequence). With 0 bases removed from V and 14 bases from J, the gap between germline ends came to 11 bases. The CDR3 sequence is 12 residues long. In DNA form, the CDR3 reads TGTGCCTGGAGTGTACGGGACACTACCCTCCACTTT. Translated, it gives CAWSVRDTTLHF.

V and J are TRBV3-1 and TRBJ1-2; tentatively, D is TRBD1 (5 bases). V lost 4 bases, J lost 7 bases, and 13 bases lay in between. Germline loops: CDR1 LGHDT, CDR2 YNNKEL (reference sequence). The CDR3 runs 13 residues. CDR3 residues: CASSPRGGRGYTF. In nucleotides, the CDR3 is TGTGCCAGCAGCCCACGGGGGGGACGTGGCTACACCTTC. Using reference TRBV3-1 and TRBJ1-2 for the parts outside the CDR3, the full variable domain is DTAVSQTPKYLVTQMGNDKSIKCEQNLGHDTMYWYKQDSKKFLKIMFSYNNKELIINETVPNRFSPKSPDKAHLNLHINSLELGDSAVYFCASSPRGGRGYTFGSGTRLTVV.